This T cell receptor (beta chain) appears in the sequencing data of a study of OX40 agonist ivuxolimab in advanced cancers. Method: immunoSEQ multiplex PCR; TCRdb's copy keeps in-frame clones and lacks some. There are 80,000 to 85,000 clones in the sample; around 84% occur only once, and 6.6% lies in the top ten. Trimming removed 2 bases at V and 1 base at J, with 10 bases between. The CDR3 has 15 amino acids. Germline CDR1 is SGHTA and CDR2 is FQGTGA. Sequences were derived from CD4+ or CD8+ T cells sorted from blood, sampled in a trial of the OX40 agonist ivuxolimab. The chain joins TRBV7-3 to TRBJ2-3, with a tentative D call TRBD2 (7 bases). The clonotype was recovered from an adult with an advanced solid tumor such as melanoma, head and neck, liver or kidney cancer. CDR3 nucleotide sequence: TGTGCCAGCAGCTTACAGGGGAGGGGCACAGATACGCAGTATTTT. It encodes CASSLQGRGTDTQYF.